One sample yielded the 20 T cell receptor beta chains listed below, sequenced in a study of T cell repertoires in cytomegalovirus infection. MiXCR was run by TCRdb on the reads, yielding one entry per CDR3 protein. The sample records roughly 500,000 distinct CDR3 sequences, around 30% being singletons. Their antigens are not known. Sample: cultured PBMCs, taken from culture after CMV antigen stimulation. The receptors were gathered from a human donor in good health (CMV status not recorded). Some clones in this sample may be carry-over from other donors' samples.

This clonotype was picked up a small number of times. The rearrangement uses TRBV12-3 or TRBV12-4 and TRBJ2-5, with 10 bases aligning to TRBD1. The V and J ends lost 6 bases and 1 base, in that order; junction bases with no gene match: 8. The CDR3 has 16 residues. CDR3 protein: CASSLRDRGGQETQYF. The CDR3 region has the DNA TGTGCCAGCAGCCTACGGGACAGGGGTGGCCAAGAGACCCAGTACTTC.

This clonotype turned up a few times. This sequence joins TRBV27 and TRBJ2-3, with 10 nucleotides matching TRBD2. After removal of 3 bases from V and 6 bases from J, the junction contained 6 bases not matched to a gene. The CDR3 loop spans 15 amino acids. The germline CDR1 and CDR2 sequences are MNHEY and SMNVEV (reference sequence). CDR3 DNA: TGTGCCAGCAGTTTGGTGGTAGCGGGAGGCGATACGCAGTATTTT. Translated: CASSLVVAGGDTQYF.

V usage is TRBV7-3 and J usage is TRBJ1-1; weak D call: TRBD1 (6 bases). Germline V gene lookup returns CDR1 SGHTA and CDR2 FQGTGA. V lost 4 bases and J lost 4, with 16 bases in between. The CDR3 runs 15 residues. The CDR3 bases are TGTGCCAGCAGCTCTCTCACAGGGCTCGGCACTGAAGCTTTCTTT. Its protein is CASSSLTGLGTEAFF. Full variable domain (rest looked up from reference TRBV7-3 and TRBJ1-1): GAGVSQTPSNKVTEKGKYVELRCDPISGHTALYWYRQSLGQGPEFLIYFQGTGAADDSGLPNDRFFAVRPEGSVSTLKIQRTERGDSAVYLCASSSLTGLGTEAFFGQGTRLTVV.

A few counts support this clonotype. The rearrangement uses TRBV7-2 and TRBJ2-1; the D gene is possibly TRBD1 (5 bases). This CDR3 is built from 15 residues. Trimming removed 1 base at V and 4 bases at J, with 11 bases between. Per the germline V gene, CDR1 is SGHTA and CDR2 is FQGNSA. The CDR3 here is CASSLGQPIYNEQFF. CDR3 nucleotide sequence: TGTGCCAGCAGCTTAGGACAGCCGATTTACAATGAGCAGTTCTTC.

This clonotype was detected only a few times. This chain joins TRBV27 and TRBJ2-7; 8 bases align to TRBD1. From germline, CDR1 is MNHEY and CDR2 SMNVEV (reference sequence). This CDR3 has 15 residues. V shed 5 bases and J 1 base; nucleotides not matched to a gene: 7. The DNA for the CDR3 is TGTGCCAGCAGTCCGACAGGGGTGGAGTCCTACGAGCAGTACGTC. Translated, it gives CASSPTGVESYEQYV.

The J gene is TRBJ1-5, the V gene TRBV27, with D unresolved. Per germline, CDR1 MNHEY and CDR2 SMNVEV (reference sequence). The CDR3 is made up of 14 amino acids. Trimming cost V 3 bases and J 2 bases, with 8 bases left between them. CDR3 sequence reads: CASSLAPGNQPQHF. In nucleotides, the CDR3 is TGTGCCAGCAGTTTGGCCCCGGGCAATCAGCCCCAGCATTTT.

This clonotype was detected a few times. The chain combines TRBV24-1 with TRBJ2-1; D gene unclear. CDR1 is KGHDR and CDR2 is SFDVKD in the germline V gene. This CDR3 region has 16 residues. The germline V and J ends were trimmed by 3 bases and 4 bases, with 15 bases remaining between them. The CDR3 DNA is TGTGCCACCAGTGATGCGAGCGCTGCTTTTTACAATGAGCAGTTCTTC. It yields the protein CATSDASAAFYNEQFF.

The chain links TRBV25-1 to TRBJ1-6, with a possible D match to TRBD1 (6 bases). The length of the CDR3 is 15 residues. Trimming stripped 2 bases from V and 6 bases from J, with 11 bases between. Germline V gives CDR1 MGHDK, CDR2 SYGVNS. The CDR3 nucleotides read TGTGCCAGCAGTGAACTTGGACAGATTAATTCACCCCTCCACTTT. It codes for CASSELGQINSPLHF.

The chain recombines TRBV7-2 with TRBJ2-7; 8 nucleotides line up with TRBD2. The germline gives CDR1 SGHTA, CDR2 FQGNSA. V shed 1 base and J 3 bases; nucleotides not matched to a gene: 8. The CDR3 consists of 16 residues. The CDR3 is CASSLDISGTFYEQYF. Written as DNA, the CDR3 is TGTGCCAGCAGCTTAGATATTAGCGGGACATTCTACGAGCAGTACTTC.

This clonotype occurred many times. The DNA of the CDR3 is TGTGCCAGCAGCTTAGGAGGCCTAGCGGGAGTGGATACGCAGTATTTT. Its translation is CASSLGGLAGVDTQYF. The V gene is TRBV7-2, the J gene TRBJ2-3; 10 bases are a match to TRBD2. The V gene end was trimmed by 1 base and the J gene end by 6 bases; junction bases not matched to a gene: 7. Per germline, CDR1 SGHTA and CDR2 FQGNSA. The CDR3 is made up of 16 amino acids. The entire variable domain, with the rest obtained from reference TRBV7-2 and TRBJ2-3, is as follows: GAGVSQSPSNKVTEKGKDVELRCDPISGHTALYWYRQSLGQGLEFLIYFQGNSAPDKSGLPSDRFSAERTGGSVSTLTIQRTQQEDSAVYLCASSLGGLAGVDTQYFGPGTRLTVL.

This rearrangement joins TRBV11-3 to TRBJ2-6; 10 bases are shared with TRBD2. Germline V CDR1 and CDR2: SGHNT, YENEEA. Trimming removed 0 bases from V and 0 bases from J; junction bases left unmatched: 2. This CDR3 is built from 18 residues. This CDR3 reads CASSLDPSGSSGANVLTF. The CDR3 bases are TGTGCCAGCAGCTTAGACCCTAGCGGGAGCTCTGGGGCCAACGTCCTGACTTTC. The complete variable domain, with remaining parts taken from reference TRBV11-3 and TRBJ2-6, reads EAGVVQSPRYKIIEKKQPVAFWCNPISGHNTLYWYLQNLGQGPELLIRYENEEAVDDSQLPKDRFSAERLKGVDSTLKIQPAELGDSAVYLCASSLDPSGSSGANVLTFGAGSRLTVL.

The J gene is TRBJ1-2, the V gene TRBV20-1; D is unclear. Germline values: CDR1 DFQATT, CDR2 SNEGSKA (reference sequence). Trimming shortened V by 0 bases and J by 0 bases, and 5 bases separated the two germline ends. This CDR3 comprises 13 residues. CDR3 sequence: CSARDPTNYGYTF. The CDR3 DNA sequence: TGCAGTGCTAGAGATCCCACTAACTATGGCTACACCTTC.

This clonotype occurred a few times. The chain recombines TRBV6-1 with TRBJ2-1, with 13 bases matching TRBD2. Germline V lookup: CDR1 MNHNS, CDR2 SASEGT. There are 14 residues in the CDR3. The V gene end was trimmed by 6 bases and the J gene end by 10 bases; junction bases not matched to a gene: 6. The CDR3 sequence: CASSRGLAGSEQFF. The CDR3 region has the DNA TGTGCCAGCAGCCGGGGACTAGCGGGAAGCGAGCAGTTCTTC.

This clonotype was seen only a few times. The CDR3 DNA follows: TGTGCCAGTGGCCTTACCGACAGGATCGAGGTGCGCAATCAGCCCCAGCATTTT. This sequence encodes CASGLTDRIEVRNQPQHF. V gene TRBV19 combines with J gene TRBJ1-5; tentative D call: TRBD1 (6 bases). The CDR3 runs to 18 residues. The germline V and J ends were trimmed by 8 bases and 2 bases, with 25 bases remaining between them. From germline, CDR1 is LNHDA and CDR2 SQIVND (reference sequence). Combining the CDR3 with reference TRBV19 and TRBJ1-5 gives the whole variable domain DGGITQSPKYLFRKEGQNVTLSCEQNLNHDAMYWYRQDPGQGLRLIYYSQIVNDFQKGDIAEGYSVSREKKESFPLTVTSAQKNPTAFYLCASGLTDRIEVRNQPQHFGDGTRLSIL.

This clonotype was counted between two and nine times. The chain recombines TRBV19 with TRBJ2-5, with 7 bases fitting TRBD1. V shed 7 bases, J shed 2 bases, and the junction held 10 bases outside the gene matches. The CDR3 is made up of 15 amino acids. In germline, CDR1 is LNHDA, CDR2 SQIVND (reference sequence). The CDR3 sequence: CASNSYPGQQETQYF. The CDR3 coding sequence is TGTGCCAGTAACTCCTATCCGGGACAGCAAGAGACCCAGTACTTC. Combining the CDR3 with reference TRBV19 and TRBJ2-5 gives the whole variable domain DGGITQSPKYLFRKEGQNVTLSCEQNLNHDAMYWYRQDPGQGLRLIYYSQIVNDFQKGDIAEGYSVSREKKESFPLTVTSAQKNPTAFYLCASNSYPGQQETQYFGPGTRLLVL.

The chain links TRBV28 to TRBJ2-7; 11 nucleotides match TRBD2. V shed 3 bases, J shed 5 bases, and the junction held 3 bases outside the gene matches. CDR3 length: 14 amino acids. From germline, CDR1 is MDHEN and CDR2 SYDVKM. The CDR3: CASSFTSGSNEQYF. CDR3 coding DNA: TGTGCCAGCAGTTTCACTAGCGGGAGTAACGAGCAGTACTTC.

This clonotype was seen more than once but under ten times. V and J are TRBV6-5 and TRBJ1-2, with unresolved D. The CDR3 has 17 residues. Trimming cost V 6 bases and J 7 bases, with 27 bases left between them. Germline loops: CDR1 MNHEY, CDR2 SVGAGI. DNA of the CDR3: TGTGCCAGCAGCCCCGAAGGGATTGGAGTTGATCGGGTTGGCTACACCTTC. It specifies CASSPEGIGVDRVGYTF.

The chain couples TRBV6-2 or TRBV6-3 to TRBJ2-1; 10 nucleotides line up with TRBD1. This CDR3 region has 14 residues. V lost 6 bases to trimming and J lost 4 bases; unmatched junction nucleotides: 3. Germline assignment: CDR1 MNHEY and CDR2 SVGEGT. The CDR3 DNA reads TGTGCCAGCAGGCGACAGGGGGCTTACAATGAGCAGTTCTTC. Protein sequence: CASRRQGAYNEQFF.

The V and J genes are TRBV10-3 and TRBJ2-1; TRBD2 might be the D (5 bases). Trimming cost V 4 bases and J 5 bases, with 15 bases left between them. The CDR3 consists of 15 residues. The germline gives CDR1 ENHRY, CDR2 SYGVKD. The chain's CDR3 is CAISGKRAGNNEQFF. In DNA form, the CDR3 reads TGTGCCATCAGTGGGAAGAGGGCTGGTAACAATGAGCAGTTCTTC.

The chain combines TRBV6-1 with TRBJ2-2; 8 bases align to TRBD1. J lost 2 bases, V lost 1 base, and 21 bases had no gene match. CDR1 MNHNS and CDR2 SASEGT come from the germline V gene. The CDR3 is made up of 22 amino acids. The CDR3 DNA follows: TGTGCCAGCAGTGAAGTAGACTACATAACCGGCGGGACAGGATTAAACACCGGGGAGCTGTTTTTT. This sequence encodes CASSEVDYITGGTGLNTGELFF.